What follows is one T cell receptor beta chain and its context. As yet, its antigen is unknown. This sample was included in a study of long-term antiretroviral therapy in people with HIV. Study conclusions and caveats: Despite increasing after ART, diversity remained lower than that of transplant donor controls. Controls had broader CDR3 length ranges than HIV repertoires did.

CDR1 is SNHLY and CDR2 is FYNNEI in the germline V gene. Losses at the gene ends were 1 base for V and 0 bases for J; bases not matched to a gene: 2. This CDR3 region has 16 residues. Run at survey level, the immunoSEQ assay was version v3.0. TCRdb's copy holds only in-frame clones and misses some; the assay was immunoSEQ multiplex PCR. The table records some 25,000 clones, roughly 80% of them present only once. Every participant gave one or more pre-ART and two or more post-ART PBMC samples. The sample consisted of unsorted PBMCs, taken 0.7 years before starting antiretroviral therapy. The origin of this receptor is a man aged 25 to 40 with HIV. The chain uses TRBV2 and TRBJ2-1; 8 bases line up with TRBD2. This chain's CDR3 is CASSEVAGPSYNEQFF. The CDR3 nucleotides read TGTGCCAGCAGTGAAGTAGCGGGGCCCTCCTACAATGAGCAGTTCTTC.